These 3 T cell receptor beta chains came from one sample sequenced in a study of blood T cells in healthy people across ages. Primed by a sample-barcoded 5' primer and a J-beta primer mix, a second PCR proceeded for 7 to 11 cycles. TCRdb processed the 5' RACE reads anew with MiXCR; each CDR3 protein has one entry. The sample lists about 1.5 million distinct CDR3 sequences; roughly 43% were seen once. The specimen sequenced was blood. Source of these receptors: a woman aged 18-35 years in good health.

This chain connects TRBV20-1 to TRBJ2-7, with D perhaps TRBD1 or TRBD2 (5 bases each). V dropped 1 base and J dropped 3 bases, with 10 bases sitting between them. CDR1 and CDR2 from the germline V gene are DFQATT and SNEGSKA (reference sequence). CDR3 length: 13 amino acids. The CDR3 is CSARVGAIYEQYF. The DNA of the CDR3 is TGCAGTGCTAGAGTCGGGGCTATCTACGAGCAGTACTTC.

The rearrangement uses TRBV27 and TRBJ2-5, with D possibly matching TRBD2 (7 bases). CDR1 and CDR2 (germline): MNHEY, SMNVEV (reference sequence). Trimming cost V 2 bases and J 6 bases, with 22 bases left between them. CDR3 length: 17 amino acids. The CDR3 nucleotides are TGTGCCAGCAGTTTACATACCGCCGGGGGGCCGCTAAAGACCCAGTACTTC. It codes for CASSLHTAGGPLKTQYF.

This clonotype was seen more than once but under ten times. The chain is built from TRBV30 and TRBJ2-3; D gene ambiguous. Germline V CDR1 and CDR2: GTSNPN, SVGIG (reference sequence). Trimming cost V 3 bases and J 5 bases, with 9 bases left between them. The CDR3 spans 12 residues. The CDR3 DNA is TGTGCCTGGAGGCGAAGAGGAGATACGCAGTATTTT. Its translation: CAWRRRGDTQYF. The full variable domain, its missing parts supplied by reference TRBV30 and TRBJ2-3, is SQTIHQWPATLVQPVGSPLSLECTVEGTSNPNLYWYRQAAGRGLQLLFYSVGIGQISSEVPQNLSASRPQDRQFILSSKKLLLSDSGFYLCAWRRRGDTQYFGPGTRLTVL.